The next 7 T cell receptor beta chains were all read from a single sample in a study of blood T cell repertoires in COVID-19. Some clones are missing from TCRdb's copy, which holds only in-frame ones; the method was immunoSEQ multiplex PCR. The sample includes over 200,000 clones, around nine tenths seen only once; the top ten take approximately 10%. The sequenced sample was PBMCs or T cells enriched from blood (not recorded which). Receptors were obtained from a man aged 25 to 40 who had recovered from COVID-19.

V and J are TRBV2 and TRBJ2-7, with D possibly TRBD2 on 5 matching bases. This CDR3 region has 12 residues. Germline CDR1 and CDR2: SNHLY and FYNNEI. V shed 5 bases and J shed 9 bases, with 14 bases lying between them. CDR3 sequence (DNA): TGTGCCAGCAGTATGGACTTCAAAGGGCAGTACTTC. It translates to CASSMDFKGQYF.

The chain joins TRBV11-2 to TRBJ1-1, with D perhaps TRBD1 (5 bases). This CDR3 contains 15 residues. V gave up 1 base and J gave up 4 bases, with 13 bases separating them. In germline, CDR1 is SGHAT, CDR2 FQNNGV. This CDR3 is CASSLGAGGATEAFF. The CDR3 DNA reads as TGTGCCAGCAGCTTAGGGGCAGGCGGGGCCACTGAAGCTTTCTTT.

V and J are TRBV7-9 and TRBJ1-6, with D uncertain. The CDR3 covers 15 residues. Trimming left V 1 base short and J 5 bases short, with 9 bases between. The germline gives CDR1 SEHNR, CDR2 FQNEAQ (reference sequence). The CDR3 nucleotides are TGTGCCAGCAGCTTAGGGCAGGTCGATAATTCACCCCTCCACTTT. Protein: CASSLGQVDNSPLHF.

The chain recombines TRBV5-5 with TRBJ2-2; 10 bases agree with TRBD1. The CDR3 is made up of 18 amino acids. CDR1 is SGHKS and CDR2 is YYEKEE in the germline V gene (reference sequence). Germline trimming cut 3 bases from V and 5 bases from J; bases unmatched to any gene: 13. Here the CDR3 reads CASSSLWGTGVSTGELFF. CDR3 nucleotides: TGTGCCAGCAGCTCACTATGGGGGACAGGGGTTTCAACCGGGGAGCTGTTTTTT.

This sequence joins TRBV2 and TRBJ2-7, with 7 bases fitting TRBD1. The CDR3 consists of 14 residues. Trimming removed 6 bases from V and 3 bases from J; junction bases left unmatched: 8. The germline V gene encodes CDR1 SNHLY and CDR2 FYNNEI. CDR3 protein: CASRGPTGSYEQYF. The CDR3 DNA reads TGTGCCAGCAGGGGTCCGACAGGGAGCTACGAGCAGTACTTC.

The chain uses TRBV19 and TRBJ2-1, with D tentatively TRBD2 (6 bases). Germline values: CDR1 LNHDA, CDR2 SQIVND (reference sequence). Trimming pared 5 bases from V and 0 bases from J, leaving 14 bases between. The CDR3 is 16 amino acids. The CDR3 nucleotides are TGTGCCAGTAGTCGGGAGCTCAGACGCTCCTACAATGAGCAGTTCTTC. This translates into CASSRELRRSYNEQFF.

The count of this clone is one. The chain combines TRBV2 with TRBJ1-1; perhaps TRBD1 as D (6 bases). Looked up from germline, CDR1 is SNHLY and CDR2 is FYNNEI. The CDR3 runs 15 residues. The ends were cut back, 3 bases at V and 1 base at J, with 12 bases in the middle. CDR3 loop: CASSDRGSGNTEAFF. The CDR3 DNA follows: TGTGCCAGCAGTGACAGGGGCAGTGGGAACACTGAAGCTTTCTTT.